Listed here are 3 T cell receptor beta chains from one sample, sequenced in a study of blood T cell repertoires in COVID-19. Sequencing used immunoSEQ multiplex PCR; TCRdb keeps in-frame clones, though not all of them. Here the sample spans 100,000 to 120,000 clones, approximately 81% being singletons. Specimen: peripheral blood. The receptors originated from a man aged 50 or older with acute or convalescent COVID-19.

This chain connects TRBV11-2 to TRBJ1-6, with 9 bases matching TRBD1. V lost 5 bases and J lost 14; bases outside the gene matches: 7. The CDR3 has 13 residues. The germline V gene has CDR1 SGHAT and CDR2 FQNNGV. CDR3 region: CASSAWGQGSLHF. In DNA form, the CDR3 reads TGTGCCAGCAGCGCTTGGGGACAGGGTTCCCTCCACTTT.

This chain uses TRBV6-5 with TRBJ2-2, with 8 bases that match TRBD2. CDR1 and CDR2 (germline): MNHEY, SVGAGI. This CDR3 region has 15 residues. V lost 6 bases and J lost 4; bases outside the gene matches: 7. The CDR3 here is CASSRRGGATGELFF. As DNA, the CDR3 is TGTGCCAGCAGCCGACGGGGGGGTGCCACCGGGGAGCTGTTTTTT.

This chain uses TRBV6-5 with TRBJ2-7; 9 bases fit TRBD1. The CDR3 has 15 amino acids. CDR1 and CDR2 from the germline V gene are MNHEY and SVGAGI. Unmatched junction bases numbered 8, after V lost 6 bases and J lost 2 bases. The CDR3 spells CASSLGQGSTYEQYV. Written as DNA, the CDR3 is TGTGCCAGCAGCCTTGGACAGGGGTCGACCTACGAGCAGTACGTC.